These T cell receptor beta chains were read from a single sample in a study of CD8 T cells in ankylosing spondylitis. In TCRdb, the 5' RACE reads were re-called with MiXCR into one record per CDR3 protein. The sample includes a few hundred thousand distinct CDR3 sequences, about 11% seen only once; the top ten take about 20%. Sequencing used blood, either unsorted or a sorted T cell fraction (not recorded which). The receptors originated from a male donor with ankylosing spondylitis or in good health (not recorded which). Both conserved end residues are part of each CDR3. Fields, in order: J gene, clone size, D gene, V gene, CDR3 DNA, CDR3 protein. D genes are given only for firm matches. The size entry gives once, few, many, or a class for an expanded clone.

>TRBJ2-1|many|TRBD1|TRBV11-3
TGTGCCAGCAGCGGACAGGGTCCGGGAGAGCAGTTCTTC
CASSGQGPGEQFF
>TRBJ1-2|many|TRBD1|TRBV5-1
TGCGCCAGCAGCTTGGGACAGGGCTTTGACTACACCTTC
CASSLGQGFDYTF
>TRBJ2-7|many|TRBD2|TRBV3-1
TGTGCCAGCAGCCAAGATTGGCTAGCGGCCGCCTACGAGCAGTACTTC
CASSQDWLAAAYEQYF
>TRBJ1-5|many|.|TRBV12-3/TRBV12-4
TGTGCCAGCAGTTTCGGTCGCAATCAGCCCCAGCATTTT
CASSFGRNQPQHF
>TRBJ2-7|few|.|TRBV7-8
TGTGCCAGCAGCCAAGGGTTGTGGCAGTACTTC
CASSQGLWQYF
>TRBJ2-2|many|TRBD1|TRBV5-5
TGTGCCAGCAGCCCAGACAGGGGCTTCACCGGGGAGCTGTTTTTT
CASSPDRGFTGELFF
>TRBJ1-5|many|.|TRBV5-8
TGTGCCAGCAGCTTGGCCCAGTATAGCAATCAGCCCCAGCATTTT
CASSLAQYSNQPQHF
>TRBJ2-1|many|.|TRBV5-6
TGTGCCAGCAGACTGCGTGGGGGGTACAATGAGCAGTTCTTC
CASRLRGGYNEQFF
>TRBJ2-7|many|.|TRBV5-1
TGCGCCAGCAGACGGGACATTCTAACCTACGAGCAGTACTTC
CASRRDILTYEQYF
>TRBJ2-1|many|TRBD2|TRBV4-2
TGTGCCAGCAGCCAACAATTCTTAGCGGGGGCCTACAATGAGCAGTTCTTC
CASSQQFLAGAYNEQFF